The 8 T cell receptor beta chains below come from one sample, sequenced in a study of T cell responses to AZD1222 COVID-19 vaccine. TCRdb's copy holds only in-frame clones and misses some; the assay was immunoSEQ multiplex PCR. The table lists around 80,000 clones, over 75% of them singletons. Sample: peripheral blood, taken on day 0 of AZD1222 vaccination. These receptors originate from an adult in good health.

The gene calls are TRBV3-1 (or the pseudogene TRBV3-2) and TRBJ2-1; 7 bases map to TRBD1. Germline CDR1 reads LGHDT; CDR2 reads YNNKEL (reference sequence). The V and J ends lost 2 bases and 7 bases, in that order; junction bases with no gene match: 8. The CDR3 is 15 residues long. The CDR3 here is CASSQSGGNRNEQFF. CDR3 nucleotides: TGTGCCAGCAGCCAATCAGGGGGAAATAGGAATGAGCAGTTCTTC.

The chain employs TRBV7-9 and TRBJ2-7; D might be TRBD1 or TRBD2, each matching 5 bases. CDR3 length: 14 amino acids. With 1 base removed from V and 7 bases from J, the gap between germline ends came to 14 bases. Germline V CDR1 and CDR2: SEHNR, FQNEAQ (reference sequence). CDR3 protein: CASSLEGFGTEQYF. The CDR3 nucleotides read TGTGCCAGCAGCTTAGAGGGGTTCGGGACGGAGCAGTACTTC.

The chain links TRBV11-2 to TRBJ2-7; D is perhaps TRBD1 or TRBD2 (5 bases each). The germline CDR1 and CDR2 sequences are SGHAT and FQNNGV. The ends were cut back, 1 base at V and 6 bases at J, with 10 bases in the middle. The CDR3 sequence is 13 residues long. The CDR3 bases are TGTGCCAGCAGCTTAGTATCAGGGACCGAGCAGTACGTC. Protein sequence: CASSLVSGTEQYV.

V gene TRBV28 combines with J gene TRBJ2-3; 11 bases match TRBD2. V dropped 4 bases and J dropped 7; count of bases not matched to a gene: 10. Germline V CDR1 and CDR2: MDHEN, SYDVKM. CDR3 size: 16 residues. The CDR3 nucleotides are TGTGCCAGCAGTTCTATCGATCGGACTAGCGGGTATACGCAGTATTTT. This gives the protein CASSSIDRTSGYTQYF.

This sequence joins TRBV11-3 and TRBJ2-1, with 11 nucleotides matching TRBD1. The trim removed 5 bases at V and 8 bases at J, leaving 8 bases unmatched. Germline CDR1 reads SGHNT; CDR2 reads YENEEA. CDR3 size: 15 residues. CDR3 protein: CASSPGQGAGYEQFF. Written as DNA, the CDR3 is TGTGCCAGCAGCCCAGGACAGGGGGCAGGCTATGAGCAGTTCTTC.

The chain recombines TRBV2 with TRBJ1-2; D might be TRBD1 (5 bases). CDR1 SNHLY and CDR2 FYNNEI come from the germline V gene. Trimming shortened V by 3 bases and J by 4 bases, and 15 bases separated the two germline ends. The CDR3 loop spans 15 amino acids. The chain's CDR3 is CASSEGPGLTYGYTF. The CDR3 DNA reads as TGTGCCAGCAGTGAGGGGCCAGGGCTGACCTATGGCTACACCTTC.

V gene TRBV2 combines with J gene TRBJ1-5; possible D gene TRBD1, 6 bases. The CDR3 consists of 15 residues. CDR1 is SNHLY, CDR2 FYNNEI, per germline. V dropped 5 bases and J dropped 0 bases, with 11 bases sitting between them. The CDR3 DNA is TGTGCCAGCAGTAAGGGGGTGACTAGCAATCAGCCCCAGCATTTT. It codes for CASSKGVTSNQPQHF.

The CDR3 nucleotides read TGTGCCAGCAGCTCCGGGACTAGCGGCACCGGGGAGCTGTTTTTT. This gives the protein CASSSGTSGTGELFF. V and J are TRBV11-3 and TRBJ2-2; 11 nucleotides align to TRBD2. After removal of 4 bases from V and 4 bases from J, the junction contained 2 bases not matched to a gene. CDR1 is SGHNT, CDR2 YENEEA, per germline. The length of the CDR3 is 15 residues.